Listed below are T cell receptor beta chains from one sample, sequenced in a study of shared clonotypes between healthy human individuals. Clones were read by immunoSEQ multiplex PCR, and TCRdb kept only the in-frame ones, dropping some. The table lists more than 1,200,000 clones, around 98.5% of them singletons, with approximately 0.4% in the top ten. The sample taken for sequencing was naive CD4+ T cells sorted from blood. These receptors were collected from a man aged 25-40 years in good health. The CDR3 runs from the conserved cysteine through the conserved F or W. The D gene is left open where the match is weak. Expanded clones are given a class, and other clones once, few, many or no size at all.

CDR3aa: CATLAGGDTDTQYF; CDR3nt: TGTGCCACCTTAGCGGGAGGAGACACAGATACGCAGTATTTT; d_gene: TRBD2; abundance: .; j_gene: TRBJ2-3; v_gene: TRBV28
CDR3aa: CASSLSLAGGGDTQYF; CDR3nt: TGCGCCAGCAGCTTGTCTCTAGCGGGAGGAGGGGATACGCAGTATTTT; d_gene: TRBD2; abundance: .; j_gene: TRBJ2-3; v_gene: TRBV5-1
CDR3aa: CASRKGTSGRYNEQFF; CDR3nt: TGTGCCAGTAGGAAGGGGACTAGCGGGAGATACAATGAGCAGTTCTTC; d_gene: TRBD2; abundance: .; j_gene: TRBJ2-1; v_gene: TRBV19
CDR3aa: CASRLGQNTGELFF; CDR3nt: TGTGCCAGCAGATTGGGCCAGAACACCGGGGAGCTGTTTTTT; d_gene: .; abundance: .; j_gene: TRBJ2-2; v_gene: TRBV9
CDR3aa: CASSFLGPENEQFF; CDR3nt: TGTGCCAGCAGCTTTCTGGGACCAGAAAATGAGCAGTTCTTC; d_gene: .; abundance: .; j_gene: TRBJ2-1; v_gene: TRBV11-3
CDR3aa: CASSLAQRASKDNEQFF; CDR3nt: TGCGCCAGCAGCTTGGCGCAGAGAGCTAGTAAAGACAATGAGCAGTTCTTC; d_gene: .; abundance: .; j_gene: TRBJ2-1; v_gene: TRBV5-1
CDR3aa: CASSLDRGHEKLFF; CDR3nt: TGTGCCAGCAGCCTCGACAGGGGGCATGAAAAACTGTTTTTT; d_gene: TRBD1; abundance: .; j_gene: TRBJ1-4; v_gene: TRBV14
CDR3aa: CASSPPFYNEQFF; CDR3nt: TGTGCCAGCAGCCCCCCGTTTTACAATGAGCAGTTCTTC; d_gene: .; abundance: .; j_gene: TRBJ2-1; v_gene: TRBV7-2
CDR3aa: CASSLTSPGRDEQYF; CDR3nt: TGTGCCAGCAGTCTCACCTCCCCGGGGAGGGACGAGCAGTACTTC; d_gene: TRBD2; abundance: once; j_gene: TRBJ2-7; v_gene: TRBV6-6
CDR3aa: CASSPGQTDTQYF; CDR3nt: TGTGCCAGCAGCCCTGGACAGACAGATACGCAGTATTTT; d_gene: .; abundance: .; j_gene: TRBJ2-3; v_gene: TRBV11-1
CDR3aa: CASSGLAGVGPGELFF; CDR3nt: TGTGCCAGCAGCGGACTAGCGGGAGTGGGGCCCGGGGAGCTGTTTTTT; d_gene: TRBD2; abundance: .; j_gene: TRBJ2-2; v_gene: TRBV11-2
CDR3aa: CASIPGTLRHNEQFF; CDR3nt: TGTGCCAGTATACCGGGCACCCTTCGGCACAATGAGCAGTTCTTC; d_gene: .; abundance: .; j_gene: TRBJ2-1; v_gene: TRBV6-1
CDR3aa: CASSVPPSREQYF; CDR3nt: TGTGCCAGCAGTGTTCCCCCGTCGCGCGAGCAGTACTTC; d_gene: .; abundance: .; j_gene: TRBJ2-7; v_gene: TRBV6-4
CDR3aa: CASRNSGTRYEQYF; CDR3nt: TGTGCCAGCAGGAATAGCGGGACCCGTTACGAGCAGTACTTC; d_gene: TRBD2; abundance: .; j_gene: TRBJ2-7; v_gene: TRBV28